This record concerns one TCR beta chain sequence. The data originate from a study of blood T cell repertoires in COVID-19. As for the study in general: PBMCs, B-cell-depleted T cells, or T cells provided the cDNA or gDNA that made up the material.

This table comes from immunoSEQ multiplex PCR, and its TCRdb copy is limited to in-frame clones, with some not included. The table lists roughly 70,000 clones, 88% of them singletons, with approximately 1.4% in the top ten. The sequenced material came from peripheral blood. This TCR was recovered from a human donor in a cohort sampled during active COVID-19.

This CDR3 is CASSLVLAGTYEQYF. The DNA of the CDR3 is TGTGCCAGCAGCTTGGTCCTAGCGGGGACCTACGAGCAGTACTTC. The chain recombines TRBV5-5 with TRBJ2-7; TRBD2 matches at 9 bases. Trimming at V came to 0 bases and at J to 2 bases, leaving 3 bases not matched to a gene. Germline V gene sequence: CDR1 SGHKS, CDR2 YYEKEE (reference sequence). This CDR3 is built from 15 residues.